A selection of T cell receptor beta chains follows, all from one sample in a study of T cells of healthy individuals. TCRdb re-called the 5' RACE reads with MiXCR, one entry per CDR3 protein. The table shows under 70,000 distinct CDR3 sequences, with around 15% occurring only once. The receptors come from a human donor in good health. The CDR3 runs from the conserved cysteine through the conserved F or W. The D gene is left open where the match is weak. Clone size is shown for a subset of rows, as once, few, many or a class of expanded clone.

>TRBJ1-4|TRBV29-1|.|many
CSAASGGTVEKLFF
TGCAGCGCTGCCTCCGGGGGTACGGTTGAAAAACTGTTTTTT
>TRBJ2-3|TRBV5-1|TRBD1|few
CASSLGQGIADTQYF
TGCGCCAGCAGCTTGGGACAGGGGATCGCAGATACGCAGTATTTT
>TRBJ1-2|TRBV23-1|TRBD1|many
CARAEDRGFFYGYTF
TGCGCCAGAGCCGAGGACAGGGGGTTTTTCTATGGCTACACCTTC
>TRBJ2-5|TRBV5-4|.|few
CASSLASSGQETQYF
TGTGCCAGCAGCTTGGCGTCTAGTGGCCAAGAGACCCAGTACTTC
>TRBJ1-5|TRBV30|TRBD1|.
CAWSGDRQPQHF
TGTGCCTGGAGCGGGGACAGGCAGCCCCAGCATTTT
>TRBJ2-7|TRBV3-1|TRBD1|many
CASSPGTGLYEQYF
TGTGCCAGCAGTCCCGGGACAGGGCTCTACGAGCAGTACTTC
>TRBJ2-5|TRBV5-5|TRBD2|few
CASSRTFGLAVQETQYF
TGTGCCAGCAGCCGTACTTTTGGGCTAGCGGTCCAAGAGACCCAGTACTTC
>TRBJ2-3|TRBV29-1|.|.
CSVGGPRTDTQYF
TGCAGCGTGGGGGGGCCTCGCACAGATACGCAGTATTTT
>TRBJ2-1|TRBV7-2|TRBD2|.
CASSPPGRAQFF
TGTGCCAGCAGTCCCCCCGGGAGGGCGCAGTTCTTC
>TRBJ2-1|TRBV10-3|TRBD2|.
CAIRVSGKEGEQFF
TGTGCCATCAGGGTTAGCGGGAAGGAGGGTGAGCAGTTCTTC
>TRBJ1-1|TRBV19|.|.
CASSTYRGNTEAFF
TGTGCCAGTAGCACCTATAGGGGGAACACTGAAGCTTTCTTT